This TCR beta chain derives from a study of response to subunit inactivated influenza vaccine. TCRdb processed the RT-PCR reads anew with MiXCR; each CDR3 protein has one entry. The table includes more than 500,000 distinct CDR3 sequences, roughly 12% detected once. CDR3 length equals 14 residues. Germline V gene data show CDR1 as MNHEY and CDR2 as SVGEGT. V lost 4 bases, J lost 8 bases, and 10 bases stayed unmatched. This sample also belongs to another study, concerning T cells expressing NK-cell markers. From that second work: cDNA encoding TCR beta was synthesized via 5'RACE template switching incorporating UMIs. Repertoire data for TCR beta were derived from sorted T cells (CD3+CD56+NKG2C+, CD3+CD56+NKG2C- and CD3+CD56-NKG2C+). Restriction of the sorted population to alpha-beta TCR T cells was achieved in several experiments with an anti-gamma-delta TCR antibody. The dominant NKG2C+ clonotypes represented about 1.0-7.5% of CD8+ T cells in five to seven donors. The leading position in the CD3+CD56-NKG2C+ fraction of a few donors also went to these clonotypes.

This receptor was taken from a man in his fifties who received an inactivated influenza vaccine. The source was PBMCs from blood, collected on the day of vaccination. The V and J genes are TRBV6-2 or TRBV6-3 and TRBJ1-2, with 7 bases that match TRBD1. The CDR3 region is CASSWVQQGIGYTF. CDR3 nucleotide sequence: TGTGCCAGCAGTTGGGTCCAACAGGGGATCGGCTACACCTTC.